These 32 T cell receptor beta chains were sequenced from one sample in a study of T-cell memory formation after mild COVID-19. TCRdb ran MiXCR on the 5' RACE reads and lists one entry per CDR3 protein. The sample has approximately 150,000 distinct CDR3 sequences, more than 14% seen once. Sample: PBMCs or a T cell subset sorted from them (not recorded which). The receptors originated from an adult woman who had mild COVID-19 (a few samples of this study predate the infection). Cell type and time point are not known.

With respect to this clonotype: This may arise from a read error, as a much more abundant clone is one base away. CDR3 bases: TGTGTCAGCAGCTTAGCCTTACAGCAGGGGGTCTACGAGCAGTACTTC. It encodes CVSSLALQQGVYEQYF. This chain links TRBV7-8 with TRBJ2-7; 7 bases map to TRBD1. The V gene's germline CDR1 is SGHVS and CDR2 FQNEAQ. This CDR3 contains 16 residues.

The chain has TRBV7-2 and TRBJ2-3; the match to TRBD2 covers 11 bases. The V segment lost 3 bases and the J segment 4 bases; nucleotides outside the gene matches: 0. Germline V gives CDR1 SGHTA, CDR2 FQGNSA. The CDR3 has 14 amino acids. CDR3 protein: CASSFSGGADTQYF. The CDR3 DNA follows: TGTGCCAGCAGCTTTAGCGGGGGGGCAGATACGCAGTATTTT.

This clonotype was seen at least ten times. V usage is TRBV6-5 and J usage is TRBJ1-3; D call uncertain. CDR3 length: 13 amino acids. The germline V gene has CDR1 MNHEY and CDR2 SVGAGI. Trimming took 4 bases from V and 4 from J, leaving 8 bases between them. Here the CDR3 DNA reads TGTGCCAGCAGTTCCGTACAGGGAAACACCATATATTTT. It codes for CASSSVQGNTIYF.

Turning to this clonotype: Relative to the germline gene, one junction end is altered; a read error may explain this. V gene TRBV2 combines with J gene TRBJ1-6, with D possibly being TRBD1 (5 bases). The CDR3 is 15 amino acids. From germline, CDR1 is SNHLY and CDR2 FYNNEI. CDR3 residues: CASREERTYNSPLHF. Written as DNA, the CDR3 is TGTGCCAGCAGAGAAGAACGGACATATAATTCACCCCTCCACTTT.

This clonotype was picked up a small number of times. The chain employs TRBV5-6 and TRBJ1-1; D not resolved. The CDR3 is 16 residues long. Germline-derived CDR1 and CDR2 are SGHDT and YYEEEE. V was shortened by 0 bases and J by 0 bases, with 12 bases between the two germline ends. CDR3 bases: TGTGCCAGCAGCTTGGGTGGTATGGCCTTGAACACTGAAGCTTTCTTT. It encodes CASSLGGMALNTEAFF.

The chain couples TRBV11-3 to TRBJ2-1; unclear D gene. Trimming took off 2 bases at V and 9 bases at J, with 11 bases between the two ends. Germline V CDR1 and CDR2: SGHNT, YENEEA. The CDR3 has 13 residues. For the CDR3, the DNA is TGTGCCAGCAGCTTAAACGCTTGGGGTGAGCAGTTCTTC. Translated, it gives CASSLNAWGEQFF.

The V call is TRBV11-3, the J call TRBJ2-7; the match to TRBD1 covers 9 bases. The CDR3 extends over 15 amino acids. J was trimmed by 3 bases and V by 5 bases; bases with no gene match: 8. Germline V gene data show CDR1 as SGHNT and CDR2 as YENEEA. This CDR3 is CASSTIGQGNYEQYF. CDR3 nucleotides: TGTGCCAGCAGCACCATCGGACAGGGGAACTACGAGCAGTACTTC.

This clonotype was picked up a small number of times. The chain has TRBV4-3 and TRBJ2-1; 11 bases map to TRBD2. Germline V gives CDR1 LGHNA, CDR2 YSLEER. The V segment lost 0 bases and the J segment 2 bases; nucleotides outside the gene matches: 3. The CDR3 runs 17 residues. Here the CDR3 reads CASSQDRLAGTYNEQFF. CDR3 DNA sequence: TGCGCCAGCAGCCAAGATCGACTAGCGGGGACCTACAATGAGCAGTTCTTC.

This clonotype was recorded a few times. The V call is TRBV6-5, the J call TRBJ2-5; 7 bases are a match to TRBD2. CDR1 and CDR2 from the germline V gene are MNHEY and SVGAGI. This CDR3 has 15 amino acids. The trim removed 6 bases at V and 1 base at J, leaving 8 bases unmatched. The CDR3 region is CASRPTGLPQETQYF. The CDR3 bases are TGTGCCAGCAGACCTACGGGACTACCCCAAGAGACCCAGTACTTC.

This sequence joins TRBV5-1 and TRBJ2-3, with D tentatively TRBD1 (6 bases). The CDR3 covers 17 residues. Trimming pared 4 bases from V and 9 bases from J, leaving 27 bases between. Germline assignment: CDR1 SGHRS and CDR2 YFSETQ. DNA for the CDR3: TGCGCCAGCAGCAGCCGGGAAAGACAGGTGAATCTCCAGACGCAGTATTTT. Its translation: CASSSRERQVNLQTQYF.

The CDR3 DNA is TGTGCCAGCAGCCGGACTGGGGCCTACAATGAGCAGTTCTTC. Residues: CASSRTGAYNEQFF. The chain uses TRBV12-3 or TRBV12-4 and TRBJ2-1; possibly TRBD2 for D (5 bases). The CDR3 covers 14 residues. The V and J ends lost 6 bases and 2 bases respectively, with 11 bases between them.

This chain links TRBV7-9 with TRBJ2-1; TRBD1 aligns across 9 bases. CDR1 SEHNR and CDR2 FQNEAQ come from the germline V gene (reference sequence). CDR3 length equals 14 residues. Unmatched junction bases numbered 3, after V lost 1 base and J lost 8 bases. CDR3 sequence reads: CASSLGTGADEQFF. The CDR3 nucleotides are TGTGCCAGCAGCTTAGGGACAGGGGCAGATGAGCAGTTCTTC.

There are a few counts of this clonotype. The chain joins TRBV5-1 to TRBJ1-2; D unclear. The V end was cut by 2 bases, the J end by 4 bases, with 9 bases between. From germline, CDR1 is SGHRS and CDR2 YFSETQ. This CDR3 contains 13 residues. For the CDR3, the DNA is TGCGCCAGCAGCTTAACGGTAACCTATGGCTACACCTTC. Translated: CASSLTVTYGYTF.

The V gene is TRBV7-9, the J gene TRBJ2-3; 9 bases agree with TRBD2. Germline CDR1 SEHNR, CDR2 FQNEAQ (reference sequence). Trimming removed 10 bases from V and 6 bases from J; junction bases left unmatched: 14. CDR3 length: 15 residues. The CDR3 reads CAIPSGGGALDTQYF. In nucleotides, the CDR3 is TGTGCCATCCCCTCGGGCGGGGGGGCCTTGGATACGCAGTATTTT.

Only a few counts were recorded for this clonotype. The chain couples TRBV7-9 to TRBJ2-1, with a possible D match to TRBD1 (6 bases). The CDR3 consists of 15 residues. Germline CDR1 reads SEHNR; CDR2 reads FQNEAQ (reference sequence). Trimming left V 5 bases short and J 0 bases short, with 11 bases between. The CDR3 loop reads CASSPTGTSYNEQFF. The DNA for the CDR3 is TGTGCCAGCAGCCCGACAGGAACCTCCTACAATGAGCAGTTCTTC. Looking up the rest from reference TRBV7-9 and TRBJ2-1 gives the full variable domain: DTGVSQNPRHKITKRGQNVTFRCDPISEHNRLYWYRQTLGQGPEFLTYFQNEAQLEKSRLLSDRFSAERPKGSFSTLEIQRTEQGDSAMYLCASSPTGTSYNEQFFGPGTRLTVL.

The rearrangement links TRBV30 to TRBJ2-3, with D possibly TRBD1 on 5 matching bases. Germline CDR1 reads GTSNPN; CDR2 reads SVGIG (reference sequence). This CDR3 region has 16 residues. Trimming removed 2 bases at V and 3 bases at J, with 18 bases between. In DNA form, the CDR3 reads TGTGCCTGGAGTACCCCAGGGCGGTTTGGGACAGATACGCAGTATTTT. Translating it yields CAWSTPGRFGTDTQYF.

This CDR3 is CASSPYLQGSKETQYF. The CDR3 DNA reads TGTGCCAGCAGTCCCTACCTACAGGGGTCAAAAGAGACCCAGTACTTC. The V gene is TRBV12-3 or TRBV12-4, the J gene TRBJ2-5; 7 bases align to TRBD1. This CDR3 comprises 16 residues. The V gene end was trimmed by 5 bases and the J gene end by 3 bases; junction bases not matched to a gene: 12.

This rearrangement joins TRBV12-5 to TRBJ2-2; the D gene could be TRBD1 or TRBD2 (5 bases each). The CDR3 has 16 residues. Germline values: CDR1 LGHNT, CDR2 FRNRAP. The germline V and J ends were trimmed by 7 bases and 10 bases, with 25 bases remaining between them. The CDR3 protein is CASAPYGARGEVELFF. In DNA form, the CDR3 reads TGTGCTAGTGCTCCTTACGGGGCTAGAGGGGAAGTGGAGCTGTTTTTT.

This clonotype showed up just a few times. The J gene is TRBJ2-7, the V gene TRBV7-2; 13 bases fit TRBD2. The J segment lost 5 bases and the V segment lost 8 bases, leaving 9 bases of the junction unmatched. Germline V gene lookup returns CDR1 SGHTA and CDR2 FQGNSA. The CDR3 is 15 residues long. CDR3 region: CASRTTSGRADEQYF. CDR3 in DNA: TGTGCCAGCCGAACTACTAGCGGGAGGGCCGACGAGCAGTACTTC. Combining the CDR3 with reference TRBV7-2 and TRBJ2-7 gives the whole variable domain GAGVSQSPSNKVTEKGKDVELRCDPISGHTALYWYRQSLGQGLEFLIYFQGNSAPDKSGLPSDRFSAERTGGSVSTLTIQRTQQEDSAVYLCASRTTSGRADEQYFGPGTRLTVT.

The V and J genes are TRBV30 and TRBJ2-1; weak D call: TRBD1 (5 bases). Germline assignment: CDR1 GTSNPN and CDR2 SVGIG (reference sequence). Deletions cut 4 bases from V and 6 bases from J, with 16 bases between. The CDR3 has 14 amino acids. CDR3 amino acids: CAWTRDRPGNEQFF. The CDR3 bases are TGTGCCTGGACCCGCGACAGACCCGGCAATGAGCAGTTCTTC. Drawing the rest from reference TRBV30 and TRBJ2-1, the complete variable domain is SQTIHQWPATLVQPVGSPLSLECTVEGTSNPNLYWYRQAAGRGLQLLFYSVGIGQISSEVPQNLSASRPQDRQFILSSKKLLLSDSGFYLCAWTRDRPGNEQFFGPGTRLTVL.

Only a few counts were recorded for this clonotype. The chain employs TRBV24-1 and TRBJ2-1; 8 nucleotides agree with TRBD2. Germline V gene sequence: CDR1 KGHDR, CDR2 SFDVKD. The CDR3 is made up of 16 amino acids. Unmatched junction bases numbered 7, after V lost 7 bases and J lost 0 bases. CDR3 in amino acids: CATRESGSRSYNEQFF. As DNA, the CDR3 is TGTGCCACCAGGGAAAGCGGGAGTCGCTCCTACAATGAGCAGTTCTTC.

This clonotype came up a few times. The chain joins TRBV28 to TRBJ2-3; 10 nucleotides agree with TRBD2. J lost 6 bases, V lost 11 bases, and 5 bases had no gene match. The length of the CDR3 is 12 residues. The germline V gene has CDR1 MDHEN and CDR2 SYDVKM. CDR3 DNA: TGTGCCGGAGCTAGCGGGAGCGATACGCAGTATTTT. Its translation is CAGASGSDTQYF.

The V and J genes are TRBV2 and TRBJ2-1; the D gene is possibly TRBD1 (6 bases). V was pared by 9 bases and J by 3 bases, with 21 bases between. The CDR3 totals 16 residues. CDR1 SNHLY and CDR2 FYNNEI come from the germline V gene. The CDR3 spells CASRLRAGDLYNEQFF. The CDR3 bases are TGTGCCAGTCGGTTGCGGGCAGGGGACCTCTACAATGAGCAGTTCTTC.

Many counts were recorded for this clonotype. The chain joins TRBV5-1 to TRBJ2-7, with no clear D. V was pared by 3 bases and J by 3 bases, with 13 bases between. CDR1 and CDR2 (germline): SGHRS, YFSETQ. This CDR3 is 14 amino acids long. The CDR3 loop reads CASSSTPANYEQYF. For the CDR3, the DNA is TGCGCCAGCAGCTCGACCCCCGCTAACTACGAGCAGTACTTC.

CDR3 amino acids: CASRAGTTNTGELFF. CDR3 DNA sequence: TGTGCCAGCAGGGCCGGGACTACGAACACCGGGGAGCTGTTTTTT. The genes are TRBV2 and TRBJ2-2, with 7 bases fitting TRBD2. The V and J ends lost 6 bases and 0 bases, in that order; junction bases with no gene match: 4. The germline V gene has CDR1 SNHLY and CDR2 FYNNEI. The CDR3 is 15 residues long.

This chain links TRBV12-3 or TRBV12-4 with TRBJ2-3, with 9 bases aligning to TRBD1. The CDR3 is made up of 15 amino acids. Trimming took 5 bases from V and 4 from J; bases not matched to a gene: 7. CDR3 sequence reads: CASSTRDRASDTQYF. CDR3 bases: TGTGCCAGCAGTACCCGGGACAGGGCTTCAGATACGCAGTATTTT.

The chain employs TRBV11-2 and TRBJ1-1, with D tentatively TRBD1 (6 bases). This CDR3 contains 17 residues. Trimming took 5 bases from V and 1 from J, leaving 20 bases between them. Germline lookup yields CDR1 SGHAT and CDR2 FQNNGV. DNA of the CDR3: TGTGCCAGCAGCGAAACGACAGGTTTTTCGGCGAACACTGAAGCTTTCTTT. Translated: CASSETTGFSANTEAFF.

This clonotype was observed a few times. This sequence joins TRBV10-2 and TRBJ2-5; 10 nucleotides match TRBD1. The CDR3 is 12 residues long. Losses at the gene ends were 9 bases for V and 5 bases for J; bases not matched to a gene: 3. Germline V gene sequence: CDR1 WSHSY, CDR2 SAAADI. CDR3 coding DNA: TGCGCCAGTTTGGACAGGGGGGAGACCCAGTACTTC. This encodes CASLDRGETQYF.

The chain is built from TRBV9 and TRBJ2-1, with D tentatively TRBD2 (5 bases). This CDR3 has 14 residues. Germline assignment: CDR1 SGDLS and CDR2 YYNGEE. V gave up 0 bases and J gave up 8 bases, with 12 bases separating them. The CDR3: CASSVDGLADEQFF. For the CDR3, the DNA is TGTGCCAGCAGCGTAGATGGTCTAGCCGATGAGCAGTTCTTC.

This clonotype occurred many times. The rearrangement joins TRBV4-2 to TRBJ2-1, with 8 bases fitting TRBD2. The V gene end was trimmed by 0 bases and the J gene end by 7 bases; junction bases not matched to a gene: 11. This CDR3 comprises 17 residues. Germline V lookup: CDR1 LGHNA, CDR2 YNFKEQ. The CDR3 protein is CASSQDLGSGIRNEQFF. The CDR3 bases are TGTGCCAGCAGCCAAGATTTAGGTAGCGGGATTAGGAATGAGCAGTTCTTC.

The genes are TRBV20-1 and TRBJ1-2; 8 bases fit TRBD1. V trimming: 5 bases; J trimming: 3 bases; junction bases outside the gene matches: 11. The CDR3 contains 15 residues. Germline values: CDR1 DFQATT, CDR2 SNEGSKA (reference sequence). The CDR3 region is CSASSGLDRDYGYTF. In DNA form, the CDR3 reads TGCAGTGCTTCCTCGGGGCTGGACAGGGACTATGGCTACACCTTC.

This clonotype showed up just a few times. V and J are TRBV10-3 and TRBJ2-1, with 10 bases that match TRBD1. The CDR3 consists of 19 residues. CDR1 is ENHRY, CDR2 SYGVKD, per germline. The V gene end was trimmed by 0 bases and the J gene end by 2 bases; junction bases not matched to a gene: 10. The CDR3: CAISESKGQGRDPYNEQFF. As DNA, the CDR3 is TGTGCCATCAGTGAGTCTAAGGGACAGGGGAGAGATCCCTACAATGAGCAGTTCTTC.